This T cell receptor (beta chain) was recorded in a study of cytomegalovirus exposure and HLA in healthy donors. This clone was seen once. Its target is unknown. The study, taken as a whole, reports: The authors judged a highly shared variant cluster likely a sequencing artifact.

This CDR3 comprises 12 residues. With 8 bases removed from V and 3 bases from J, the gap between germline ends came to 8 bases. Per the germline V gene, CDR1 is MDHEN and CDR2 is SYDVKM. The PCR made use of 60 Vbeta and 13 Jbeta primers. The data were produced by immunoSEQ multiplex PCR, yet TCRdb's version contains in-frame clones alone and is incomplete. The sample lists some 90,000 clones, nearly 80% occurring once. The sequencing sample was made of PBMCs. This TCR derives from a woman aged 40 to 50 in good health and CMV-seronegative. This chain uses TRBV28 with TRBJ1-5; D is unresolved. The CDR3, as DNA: TGTGCCAGCGAGGGAAACAATCAGCCCCAGCATTTT. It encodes CASEGNNQPQHF.